This TCR beta chain was observed in a study of tumor-infiltrating lymphocytes in primary liver carcinoma. CDR1 is LGHNA, CDR2 YSLEER, per germline. This CDR3 region has 17 residues. A primer in the constant region served to generate TCR beta cDNA from approximately 500 ng of total RNA. Three nested multiplex PCR rounds, a slightly modified ARM-PCR, produced the libraries for TCR beta. The opening two PCR rounds, about 10 cycles each, paired TRBV1-TRBV30 forward primers with a C-beta reverse primer. TCRdb itself ran the multiplex PCR reads through MiXCR, one entry per CDR3 protein. The sample has roughly 30,000 distinct CDR3 sequences, around two thirds seen once. For this clonotype: Its specificity is unknown. At one end the junction does not follow the germline gene, possibly because of a read error.

Co-extraction yielded RNA and DNA from approximately 20-30 mg of unsorted bulk tissue. The cohort consisted of patients whose primary liver carcinoma was surgically resected. Study observations and caveats: Only about 7.5-24% of top clones were detected in all five tumor regions.

Sample: liver tumor tissue from sampling region 3. The subset was: tumor region T3, left-lateral pole. This chain joins TRBV4-3 and TRBJ2-3; 9 nucleotides match TRBD2. The TCR comes from a woman under 40 with primary liver carcinoma and hepatitis B virus infection. The CDR3 region is CASSYDGAGGFTDTQYF. CDR3 nucleotides: TGTGCCAGCAGCTATGACGGGGCGGGAGGGTTTACAGATACGCAGTATTTT.